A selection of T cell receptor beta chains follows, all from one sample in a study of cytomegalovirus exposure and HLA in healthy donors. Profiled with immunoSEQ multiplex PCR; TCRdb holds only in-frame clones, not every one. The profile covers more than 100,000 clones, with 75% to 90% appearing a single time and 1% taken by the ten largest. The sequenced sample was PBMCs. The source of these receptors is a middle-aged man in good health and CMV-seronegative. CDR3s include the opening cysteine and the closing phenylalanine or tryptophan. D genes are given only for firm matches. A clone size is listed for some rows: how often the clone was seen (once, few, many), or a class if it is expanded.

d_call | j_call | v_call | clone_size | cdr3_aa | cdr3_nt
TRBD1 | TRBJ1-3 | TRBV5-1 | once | CASSLAGQRFGNTIYF | TGCGCCAGCAGCTTGGCGGGACAGAGATTTGGAAACACCATATATTTT
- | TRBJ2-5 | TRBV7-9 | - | CALQAGLGETQYF | TGTGCCTTACAGGCCGGGCTTGGGGAGACCCAGTACTTC
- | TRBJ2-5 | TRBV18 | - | CASSPLPSGTQETQYF | TGTGCCAGCTCACCACTACCCTCCGGGACACAAGAGACCCAGTACTTC
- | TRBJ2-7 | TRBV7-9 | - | CASSPGYEQYF | TGTGCCAGCAGCCCCGGCTACGAGCAGTACTTC
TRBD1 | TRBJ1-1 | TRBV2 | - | CASQQGDGTEAFF | TGTGCCAGCCAACAGGGGGATGGCACTGAAGCTTTCTTT
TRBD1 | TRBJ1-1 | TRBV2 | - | CASGLTGYTEAFF | TGTGCCAGCGGGTTGACAGGGTACACTGAAGCTTTCTTT
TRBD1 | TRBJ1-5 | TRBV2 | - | CASSGQGASYSNQPQHF | TGTGCCAGCAGTGGACAGGGGGCTTCGTATAGCAATCAGCCCCAGCATTTT
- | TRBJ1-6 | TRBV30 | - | CAWRDSTDSPLHF | TGTGCCTGGAGGGACTCGACGGATTCACCCCTCCACTTT
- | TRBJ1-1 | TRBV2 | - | CASRWTANTEAFF | TGTGCCAGCAGATGGACAGCAAACACTGAAGCTTTCTTT
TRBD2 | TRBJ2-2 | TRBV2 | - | CASSEREDTGELFF | TGTGCCAGCAGTGAACGGGAGGACACCGGGGAGCTGTTTTTT
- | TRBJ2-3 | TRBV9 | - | CASSVAADTQYF | TGTGCCAGCAGCGTAGCGGCAGATACGCAGTATTTT
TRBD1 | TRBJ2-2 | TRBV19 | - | CASSIRGLGTGELFF | TGTGCCAGTAGTATCAGGGGGCTCGGAACCGGGGAGCTGTTTTTT
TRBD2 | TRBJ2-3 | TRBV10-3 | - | CAIRTTSGNTDTQYF | TGTGCCATCAGGACGACTAGCGGCAACACAGATACGCAGTATTTT
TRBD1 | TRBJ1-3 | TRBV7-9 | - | CASSQQGAPGNTIYF | TGTGCCAGCAGCCAACAGGGGGCGCCCGGAAACACCATATATTTT
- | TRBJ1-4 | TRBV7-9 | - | CASSLGAGDEKLFF | TGTGCCAGCAGCTTAGGGGCCGGGGATGAAAAACTGTTTTTT
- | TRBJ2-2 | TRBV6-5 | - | CASSHTNTGELFF | TGTGCCAGCAGTCACACGAACACCGGGGAGCTGTTTTTT
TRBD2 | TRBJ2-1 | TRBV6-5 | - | CASSGLAGGRDEQFF | TGTGCCAGCAGCGGACTAGCGGGAGGTCGGGATGAGCAGTTCTTC
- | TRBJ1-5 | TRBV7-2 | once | CASSPQAGFNQPQHF | TGTGCCAGCAGCCCCCAGGCAGGGTTCAATCAGCCCCAGCATTTT
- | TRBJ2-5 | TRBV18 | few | CASSPGQGQETQYF | TGTGCCAGCTCACCAGGTCAGGGACAAGAGACCCAGTACTTC
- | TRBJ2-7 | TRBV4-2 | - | CASSQVDRGPYEQYF | TGTGCCAGCAGCCAGGTGGACCGAGGGCCCTACGAGCAGTACTTC
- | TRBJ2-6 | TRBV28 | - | CASSTLAFSGANVLTF | TGTGCCAGCAGTACCCTAGCTTTCTCTGGGGCCAACGTCCTGACTTTC
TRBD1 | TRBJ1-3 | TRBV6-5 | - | CASRTGGDTIYF | TGTGCCAGCAGAACAGGGGGCGACACCATATATTTT
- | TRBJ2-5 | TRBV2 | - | CASSVPQKRQGQETQYF | TGTGCCAGCAGTGTTCCCCAAAAGAGGCAGGGGCAAGAGACCCAGTACTTC